The 27 T cell receptor beta chains reported below all come from one sample, sequenced in a study of identifying expanded T cells in peripheral blood. Only in-frame clones appear in the TCRdb table, and some are missing; sequencing was by immunoSEQ multiplex PCR. The sample yields around 130,000 clones, 86% seen once. Sequenced input: blood. The receptors were gathered from a person aged 18-70 years in good health.

CDR3 DNA: TGCGCCAGCAGCCTAGGGGGCATGGGCGAGACCCAGTACTTC. Protein product: CASSLGGMGETQYF. This rearrangement joins TRBV4-3 to TRBJ2-5, with 7 bases that match TRBD1. The V gene's germline CDR1 is LGHNA and CDR2 YSLEER. V shed 4 bases and J 5 bases; nucleotides not matched to a gene: 7. The CDR3 is 14 amino acids.

The chain recombines TRBV23-1 with TRBJ2-4, with TRBD1 matching 8 bases. TRBV23-1 counts as an open reading frame of uncertain function. The CDR3 is 16 residues long. J was trimmed by 2 bases and V by 2 bases; bases with no gene match: 5. CDR3 residues: CASSQGQGQPKNIQYF. The CDR3 DNA sequence: TGCGCCAGCAGTCAAGGACAGGGCCAGCCCAAAAACATTCAGTACTTC.

This clone was seen a single time. The chain couples TRBV11-3 to TRBJ2-2, with D perhaps matching TRBD1 or TRBD2 (5 bases each). The germline CDR1 and CDR2 sequences are SGHNT and YENEEA. Trimming took off 5 bases at V and 6 bases at J, with 13 bases between the two ends. The CDR3 totals 14 residues. DNA for the CDR3: TGTGCCAGCAGCGCGGAGAGGGGTTCCGGGGAGCTGTTTTTT. It is translated as CASSAERGSGELFF.

The chain joins TRBV29-1 to TRBJ2-5; possibly TRBD2 for D (6 bases). CDR3 size: 12 residues. Germline CDR1 reads SQVTM; CDR2 reads ANQGSEA. Trimming stripped 4 bases from V and 5 bases from J, with 11 bases between. The CDR3 nucleotides are TGCAGCGTTGGATATGCGGGGGAGACCCAGTACTTC. Residues: CSVGYAGETQYF.

This chain links TRBV7-9 with TRBJ1-1; D remains unclear. Per the germline V gene, CDR1 is SEHNR and CDR2 is FQNEAQ (reference sequence). The CDR3 sequence is 19 residues long. V was shortened by 3 bases and J by 0 bases, with 23 bases between the two germline ends. CDR3 DNA sequence: TGTGCCAGCAGCTTCTCTATTGGAGGATTAGAACGGATGAACACTGAAGCTTTCTTT. It specifies CASSFSIGGLERMNTEAFF.

The chain couples TRBV5-4 to TRBJ2-5; 9 bases align to TRBD1. The germline gives CDR1 SGHNT, CDR2 YYREEE (reference sequence). The CDR3 extends over 15 amino acids. Losses at the gene ends were 4 bases for V and 5 bases for J; bases not matched to a gene: 9. The CDR3 sequence is CASSPIGTGSETQYF. CDR3 coding DNA: TGTGCCAGCAGCCCAATTGGGACAGGGTCGGAGACCCAGTACTTC.

The chain uses TRBV18 and TRBJ1-4; TRBD1 is a possible D gene (6 bases). The CDR3 is 14 amino acids. Trimming stripped 2 bases from V and 6 bases from J, with 10 bases between. The germline V gene has CDR1 KGHSH and CDR2 LQKENI. CDR3 bases: TGTGCCAGCTCACCAGGCAGGGGTGATGAAAAACTGTTTTTT. Translating gives CASSPGRGDEKLFF.

This chain connects TRBV5-1 to TRBJ1-5, with 9 positions matching TRBD1. Germline V gene lookup returns CDR1 SGHRS and CDR2 YFSETQ. This CDR3 contains 19 residues. The trim removed 4 bases at V and 6 bases at J, leaving 20 bases unmatched. The CDR3 region is CASSPGQGKGRFGPQPQHF. The CDR3 DNA is TGCGCCAGCAGCCCCGGACAGGGGAAGGGCCGGTTTGGCCCTCAGCCCCAGCATTTT.

This chain links TRBV7-9 with TRBJ2-5, with TRBD1 matching over 7 bases. The CDR3 loop spans 15 amino acids. The J segment lost 2 bases and the V segment lost 5 bases, leaving 8 bases of the junction unmatched. Germline CDR1 SEHNR, CDR2 FQNEAQ (reference sequence). CDR3 sequence (DNA): TGTGCCAGCAGCCATAACGAGGGACAGCAAGAGACCCAGTACTTC. Residues: CASSHNEGQQETQYF.

The V and J genes are TRBV9 and TRBJ2-7, with 8 bases identical to TRBD1. Trimming at V came to 3 bases and at J to 3 bases, leaving 5 bases not matched to a gene. This CDR3 is 14 amino acids long. Germline V gene lookup returns CDR1 SGDLS and CDR2 YYNGEE. Here the CDR3 reads CASSADREVYEQYF. The CDR3 bases are TGTGCCAGCAGCGCGGACAGGGAAGTCTACGAGCAGTACTTC.

This clone has at least ten counts. The chain is built from TRBV5-1 and TRBJ2-3; perhaps TRBD2 as D (5 bases). CDR3 length equals 14 residues. Per the germline V gene, CDR1 is SGHRS and CDR2 is YFSETQ. Trimming took off 3 bases at V and 0 bases at J, with 8 bases between the two ends. Here the CDR3 reads CASSSGGSTDTQYF. DNA of the CDR3: TGCGCCAGCAGCTCCGGAGGTAGCACAGATACGCAGTATTTT.

The chain links TRBV28 to TRBJ2-5, with D perhaps matching TRBD1 (5 bases). Germline CDR1 is MDHEN and CDR2 is SYDVKM. Trimming removed 6 bases from V and 2 bases from J, with 13 bases in between. The CDR3 runs 14 residues. The CDR3 here is CASRPHGAQETQYF. The CDR3 DNA is TGTGCCAGCAGGCCGCATGGGGCGCAAGAGACCCAGTACTTC. The full variable domain, its missing parts supplied by reference TRBV28 and TRBJ2-5, is DVKVTQSSRYLVKRTGEKVFLECVQDMDHENMFWYRQDPGLGLRLIYFSYDVKMKEKGDIPEGYSVSREKKERFSLILESASTNQTSMYLCASRPHGAQETQYFGPGTRLLVL.

The chain recombines TRBV5-1 with TRBJ1-1; D not certain. The V end was cut by 4 bases, the J end by 1 base, with 8 bases between. CDR1 is SGHRS and CDR2 is YFSETQ in the germline V gene. CDR3 length: 13 amino acids. The CDR3 loop reads CASSTGGNTEAFF. CDR3 nucleotides: TGCGCCAGCAGCACGGGCGGGAACACTGAAGCTTTCTTT.

The V gene is TRBV28, the J gene TRBJ1-2; D remains unclear. Trimming took off 6 bases at V and 1 base at J, with 12 bases between the two ends. The CDR3 extends over 14 amino acids. Germline CDR1 is MDHEN and CDR2 is SYDVKM. CDR3 sequence: CASRSLSDNYGYTF. Here the CDR3 DNA reads TGTGCCAGCAGATCATTAAGTGATAACTATGGCTACACCTTC.

The gene calls are TRBV6-1 and TRBJ1-2; a weak D match, TRBD1 (6 bases). V lost 7 bases and J lost 1, with 10 bases in between. Germline V lookup: CDR1 MNHNS, CDR2 SASEGT. The CDR3 totals 13 residues. Here the CDR3 DNA reads TGTGCCAGCAAAACAGGGATTAACTATGGCTACACCTTC. Its translation: CASKTGINYGYTF.

The J gene is TRBJ2-2, the V gene TRBV28; D is unclear. Germline V gives CDR1 MDHEN, CDR2 SYDVKM. The CDR3 is 13 amino acids. V lost 7 bases to trimming and J lost 7 bases, with 13 bases between them. CDR3: CASTQTGGGELFF. In DNA, the CDR3 is TGTGCCAGCACCCAGACTGGTGGCGGGGAGCTGTTTTTT.

The chain recombines TRBV5-1 with TRBJ2-3; D may be TRBD1 (5 bases). Germline V lookup: CDR1 SGHRS, CDR2 YFSETQ. Trimming shortened V by 4 bases and J by 2 bases, and 17 bases separated the two germline ends. The CDR3 extends over 16 amino acids. The DNA for the CDR3 is TGCGCCAGCAGCCCGTACCGCAGGGCCCTCACAGATACGCAGTATTTT. This codes for CASSPYRRALTDTQYF.

The V call is TRBV7-2, the J call TRBJ2-3, with unresolved D. The CDR3 sequence is 16 residues long. CDR1 and CDR2 (germline): SGHTA, FQGNSA. V was trimmed by 1 base and J by 2 bases, leaving 13 bases between them. Here the CDR3 DNA reads TGTGCCAGCAGCTTAGGGAAGTCCGGCTACACAGATACGCAGTATTTT. Its protein product is CASSLGKSGYTDTQYF.

The V call is TRBV27, the J call TRBJ1-2; 12 bases are shared with TRBD1. The trim removed 3 bases at V and 8 bases at J, leaving 4 bases unmatched. Looked up from germline, CDR1 is MNHEY and CDR2 is SMNVEV (reference sequence). The CDR3 contains 14 residues. CDR3 region: CASSFSGTGGGYTF. In DNA, the CDR3 is TGTGCCAGCAGTTTTTCGGGGACAGGGGGCGGCTACACCTTC.

This rearrangement joins TRBV5-1 to TRBJ2-2, with D tentatively TRBD2 (5 bases). The CDR3 runs to 14 residues. Trimming removed 7 bases at V and 1 base at J, with 11 bases between. Germline-derived CDR1 and CDR2 are SGHRS and YFSETQ. CDR3 sequence: CASQGLMNTGELFF. As DNA, the CDR3 is TGCGCCAGCCAAGGACTGATGAACACCGGGGAGCTGTTTTTT. Based on the CDR3 plus reference TRBV5-1 and TRBJ2-2, the full variable domain is KAGVTQTPRYLIKTRGQQVTLSCSPISGHRSVSWYQQTPGQGLQFLFEYFSETQRNKGNFPGRFSGRQFSNSRSEMNVSTLELGDSALYLCASQGLMNTGELFFGEGSRLTVL.

As DNA, the CDR3 is TGTGCCAGCAGTTACTATACAGGGGGGGGGAACACTGAAGCTTTCTTT. Translating gives CASSYYTGGGNTEAFF. The chain links TRBV6-5 to TRBJ1-1; 8 nucleotides line up with TRBD1. The CDR3 length is 16 residues. V lost 1 base, J lost 1 base, and 5 bases stayed unmatched. Germline V gives CDR1 MNHEY, CDR2 SVGAGI.

The chain has TRBV7-8 and TRBJ1-4; tentative D call: TRBD1 (6 bases). The CDR3 covers 18 residues. Germline V gene data show CDR1 as SGHVS and CDR2 as FQNEAQ. V gave up 0 bases and J gave up 4 bases, with 18 bases separating them. The CDR3 DNA is TGTGCCAGCAGCTTAGCGCGTAAGGGAGGGGGTAGTAATGAAAAACTGTTTTTT. It is translated as CASSLARKGGGSNEKLFF.

The V call is TRBV10-3, the J call TRBJ1-1; D possibly corresponds to TRBD1 (6 bases). Trimming left V 3 bases short and J 7 bases short, with 12 bases between. The CDR3 has 13 amino acids. Germline CDR1 reads ENHRY; CDR2 reads SYGVKD. CDR3 DNA: TGTGCCATCAGTGATAATGCCAGGGGTGAAGCTTTCTTT. It specifies CAISDNARGEAFF.

The chain carries TRBV5-4 and TRBJ1-5, with D tentatively TRBD1 (6 bases). The CDR3 extends over 14 amino acids. Deletions cut 4 bases from V and 5 bases from J, with 13 bases between. Germline assignment: CDR1 SGHNT and CDR2 YYREEE (reference sequence). The CDR3 here is CASSLRQGYQPQHF. DNA of the CDR3: TGTGCCAGCAGCCTACGGCAGGGGTATCAGCCCCAGCATTTT.

This chain joins TRBV11-3 and TRBJ2-3; 8 bases are a match to TRBD1. Germline V gene data show CDR1 as SGHNT and CDR2 as YENEEA. V lost 3 bases, J lost 6 bases, and 8 bases stayed unmatched. The CDR3 is 15 amino acids. The CDR3 sequence: CASSLAGTGADTQYF. The CDR3 region has the DNA TGTGCCAGCAGCTTGGCCGGGACAGGAGCGGATACGCAGTATTTT.

The rearrangement uses TRBV7-2 and TRBJ2-7; 10 bases line up with TRBD2. The CDR3 has 16 residues. Germline V gene lookup returns CDR1 SGHTA and CDR2 FQGNSA. V trimming: 3 bases; J trimming: 0 bases; junction bases outside the gene matches: 5. CDR3 coding DNA: TGTGCCAGCAGCTTCAAAGCGGGAGGGGTCTCCTACGAGCAGTACTTC. It specifies CASSFKAGGVSYEQYF. Looking up the rest from reference TRBV7-2 and TRBJ2-7 gives the full variable domain: GAGVSQSPSNKVTEKGKDVELRCDPISGHTALYWYRQSLGQGLEFLIYFQGNSAPDKSGLPSDRFSAERTGGSVSTLTIQRTQQEDSAVYLCASSFKAGGVSYEQYFGPGTRLTVT.

DNA of the CDR3: TGCGCCAGCAGTGAAGGGGGGCAGGCTTTCGAGCAGTACTTC. This sequence encodes CASSEGGQAFEQYF. This chain connects TRBV10-1 to TRBJ2-7; D may match TRBD1 or TRBD2 (6 bases each). This CDR3 has 14 amino acids. CDR1 WNHNN and CDR2 SYGVQD come from the germline V gene (reference sequence). Trimming cost V 3 bases and J 6 bases, with 15 bases left between them.